Listed below are T cell receptor beta chains from one sample, sequenced in a study of OX40 agonist ivuxolimab in advanced cancers. TCRdb's copy holds only in-frame clones and misses some; the assay was immunoSEQ multiplex PCR. The sample contains 45,000 to 50,000 clones, around 90% of which appear only once. This specimen was CD4+ or CD8+ T cells sorted from blood, taken in a trial of the OX40 agonist ivuxolimab. Receptors originate from an adult with an advanced solid tumor such as melanoma, head and neck, liver or kidney cancer. Both conserved end residues are part of each CDR3. Each record gives: D gene, CDR3 length, J gene, V gene, clone size, CDR3 DNA, CDR3 protein. D genes are given only for firm matches. Some rows have no size entry. The others give once, few or many, or a class for an expanded clone.

D gene: TRBD1; CDR3 length: 15; J gene: TRBJ1-4; V gene: TRBV4-1; clone size: .; CDR3 DNA: TGCGCCAGCAGGACCCAGGGGGCGACTAATGAAAAACTGTTTTTT; CDR3 protein: CASRTQGATNEKLFF
D gene: .; CDR3 length: 16; J gene: TRBJ1-3; V gene: TRBV7-9; clone size: .; CDR3 DNA: TGTGCCAGCAGCGGATTTACAGGGTATCCAGGAAACACCATATATTTT; CDR3 protein: CASSGFTGYPGNTIYF
D gene: .; CDR3 length: 15; J gene: TRBJ2-3; V gene: TRBV7-2; clone size: .; CDR3 DNA: TGTGCCAGCAGCTTTTCGGGTCGATTCACAGATACGCAGTATTTT; CDR3 protein: CASSFSGRFTDTQYF
D gene: .; CDR3 length: 11; J gene: TRBJ1-1; V gene: TRBV10-2; clone size: .; CDR3 DNA: TGCGCCACCCAAGCGAACACTGAAGCTTTCTTT; CDR3 protein: CATQANTEAFF
D gene: .; CDR3 length: 12; J gene: TRBJ2-7; V gene: TRBV10-2; clone size: .; CDR3 DNA: TGCGCCAGCCTAACAGAAACCTACGAGCAGTACTTC; CDR3 protein: CASLTETYEQYF
D gene: .; CDR3 length: 15; J gene: TRBJ2-7; V gene: TRBV30; clone size: .; CDR3 DNA: TGTGCCTGGAGTGCCGGCCAGTTTGGAGGGTACGAGCAGTACTTC; CDR3 protein: CAWSAGQFGGYEQYF
D gene: .; CDR3 length: 16; J gene: TRBJ1-1; V gene: TRBV6-1; clone size: once; CDR3 DNA: TGTGCCAGCAGTGAAGCGCTTCTAAAATGGACACCTGAAGCTTTCTTT; CDR3 protein: CASSEALLKWTPEAFF
D gene: .; CDR3 length: 16; J gene: TRBJ1-5; V gene: TRBV6-1; clone size: .; CDR3 DNA: TGTGCCAGCAGTGAAATGCATGGAAATAGCAATCAGCCCCAGCATTTT; CDR3 protein: CASSEMHGNSNQPQHF
D gene: .; CDR3 length: 17; J gene: TRBJ1-5; V gene: TRBV9; clone size: .; CDR3 DNA: TGTGCCAGCAGCCTTAGCCGGGACAAATATAGCAATCAGCCCCAGCATTTT; CDR3 protein: CASSLSRDKYSNQPQHF
D gene: TRBD1; CDR3 length: 15; J gene: TRBJ2-2; V gene: TRBV6-5; clone size: .; CDR3 DNA: TGTGCCAGCAGTTCGGGGACAGCGAACACCGGGGAGCTGTTTTTT; CDR3 protein: CASSSGTANTGELFF
D gene: .; CDR3 length: 15; J gene: TRBJ1-6; V gene: TRBV14; clone size: once; CDR3 DNA: TGTGCCAGCAGCCAAGGGTGGGCAGCTAATTCACCCCTCCACTTT; CDR3 protein: CASSQGWAANSPLHF
D gene: .; CDR3 length: 14; J gene: TRBJ2-1; V gene: TRBV7-6; clone size: .; CDR3 DNA: TGTGCCAGCAGCTTGGAGCGTAACTACAATGAGCAGTTCTTC; CDR3 protein: CASSLERNYNEQFF
D gene: .; CDR3 length: 14; J gene: TRBJ2-1; V gene: TRBV29-1; clone size: once; CDR3 DNA: TGCAGCGGCCGGGACCCCCGTTCTGGCCGTGAGCAGTTCTTC; CDR3 protein: CSGRDPRSGREQFF
D gene: .; CDR3 length: 15; J gene: TRBJ1-1; V gene: TRBV21-1; clone size: .; CDR3 DNA: TGTGCCAGCAGCCCACCCCCGGGGGGGAACACTGAAGCTTTCTTT; CDR3 protein: CASSPPPGGNTEAFF
D gene: .; CDR3 length: 15; J gene: TRBJ1-3; V gene: TRBV9; clone size: .; CDR3 DNA: TGTGCCAGCAGCGTAGTTTTAGGCCTCCTAAACACCATATATTTT; CDR3 protein: CASSVVLGLLNTIYF
D gene: TRBD1; CDR3 length: 17; J gene: TRBJ2-7; V gene: TRBV7-9; clone size: .; CDR3 DNA: TGTGCCAGCAGCCCTACTATAAGGGGGCCCGCCTCCTACGAGCAGTACTTC; CDR3 protein: CASSPTIRGPASYEQYF
D gene: TRBD1; CDR3 length: 13; J gene: TRBJ1-1; V gene: TRBV5-6; clone size: few; CDR3 DNA: TGTGCCAGCAGCCACAGGGGGCGTCCTGAAGCTTTCTTT; CDR3 protein: CASSHRGRPEAFF
D gene: .; CDR3 length: 15; J gene: TRBJ2-3; V gene: TRBV7-9; clone size: .; CDR3 DNA: TGTGCCAGCAGCTTATGGCAGGGTGGGACAGATACGCAGTATTTT; CDR3 protein: CASSLWQGGTDTQYF
D gene: TRBD1; CDR3 length: 16; J gene: TRBJ1-1; V gene: TRBV5-8; clone size: .; CDR3 DNA: TGTGCCAGCAGCGATCGGACAGGGGTCTTGGACACTGAAGCTTTCTTT; CDR3 protein: CASSDRTGVLDTEAFF
D gene: TRBD1; CDR3 length: 15; J gene: TRBJ1-3; V gene: TRBV11-2; clone size: .; CDR3 DNA: TGTGCCAGCAGCGGGACAGGGGGCGCGGGAAACACCATATATTTT; CDR3 protein: CASSGTGGAGNTIYF
D gene: .; CDR3 length: 15; J gene: TRBJ1-3; V gene: TRBV9; clone size: .; CDR3 DNA: TGTGCCAGCAGCGTAGATCCAGGGGATGGAAACACCATATATTTT; CDR3 protein: CASSVDPGDGNTIYF
D gene: TRBD1; CDR3 length: 18; J gene: TRBJ2-7; V gene: TRBV4-1; clone size: .; CDR3 DNA: TGCGCCAGCAGCCAAGATCGGGTCATGGGGACAGGGGTGCACGAGCAGTACTTC; CDR3 protein: CASSQDRVMGTGVHEQYF